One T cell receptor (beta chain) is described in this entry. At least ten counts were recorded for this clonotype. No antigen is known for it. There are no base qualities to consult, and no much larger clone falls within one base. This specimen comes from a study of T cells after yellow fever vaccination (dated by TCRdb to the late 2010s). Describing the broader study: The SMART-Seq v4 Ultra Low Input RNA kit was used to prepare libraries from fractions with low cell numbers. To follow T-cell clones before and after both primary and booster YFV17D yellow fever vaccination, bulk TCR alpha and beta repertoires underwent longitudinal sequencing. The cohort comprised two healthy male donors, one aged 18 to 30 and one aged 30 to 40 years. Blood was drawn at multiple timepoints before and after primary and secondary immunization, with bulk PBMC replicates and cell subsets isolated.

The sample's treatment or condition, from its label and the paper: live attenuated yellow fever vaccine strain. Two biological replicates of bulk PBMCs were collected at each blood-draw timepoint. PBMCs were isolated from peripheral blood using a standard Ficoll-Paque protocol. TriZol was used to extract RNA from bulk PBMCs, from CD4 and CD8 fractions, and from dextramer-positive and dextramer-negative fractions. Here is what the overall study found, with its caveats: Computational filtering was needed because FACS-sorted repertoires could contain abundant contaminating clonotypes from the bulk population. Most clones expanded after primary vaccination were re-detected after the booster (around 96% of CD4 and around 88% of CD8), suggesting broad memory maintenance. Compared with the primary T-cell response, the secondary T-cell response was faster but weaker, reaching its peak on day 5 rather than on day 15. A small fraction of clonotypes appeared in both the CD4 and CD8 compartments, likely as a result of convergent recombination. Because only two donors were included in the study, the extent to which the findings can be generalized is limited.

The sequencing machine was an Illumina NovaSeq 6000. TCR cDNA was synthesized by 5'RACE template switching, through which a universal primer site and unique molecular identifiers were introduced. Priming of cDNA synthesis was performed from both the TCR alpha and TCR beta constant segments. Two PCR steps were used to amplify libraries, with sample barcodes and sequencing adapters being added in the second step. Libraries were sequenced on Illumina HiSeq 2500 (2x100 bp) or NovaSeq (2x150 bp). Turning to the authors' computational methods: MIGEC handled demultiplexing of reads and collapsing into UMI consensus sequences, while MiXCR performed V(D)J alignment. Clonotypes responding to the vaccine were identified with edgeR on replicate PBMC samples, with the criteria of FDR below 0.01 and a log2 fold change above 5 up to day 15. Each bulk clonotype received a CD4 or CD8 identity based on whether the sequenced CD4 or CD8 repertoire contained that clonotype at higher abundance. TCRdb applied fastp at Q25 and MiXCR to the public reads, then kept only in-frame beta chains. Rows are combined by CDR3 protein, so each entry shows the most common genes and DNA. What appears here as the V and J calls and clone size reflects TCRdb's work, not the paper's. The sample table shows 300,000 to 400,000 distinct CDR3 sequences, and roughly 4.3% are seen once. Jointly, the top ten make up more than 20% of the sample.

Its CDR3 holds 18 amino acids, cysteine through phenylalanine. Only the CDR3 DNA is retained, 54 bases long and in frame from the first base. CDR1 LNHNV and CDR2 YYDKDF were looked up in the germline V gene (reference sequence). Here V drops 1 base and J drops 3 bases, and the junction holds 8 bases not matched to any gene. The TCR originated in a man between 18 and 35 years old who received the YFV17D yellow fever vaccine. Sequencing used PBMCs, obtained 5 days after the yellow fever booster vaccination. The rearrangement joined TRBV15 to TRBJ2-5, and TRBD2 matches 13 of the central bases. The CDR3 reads CATSRGLLAGGPEETQYF. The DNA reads TGTGCCACCAGCAGAGGCTTACTAGCGGGGGGGCCAGAAGAGACCCAGTACTTC. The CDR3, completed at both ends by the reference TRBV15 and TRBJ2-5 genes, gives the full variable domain DAMVIQNPRYQVTQFGKPVTLSCSQTLNHNVMYWYQQKSSQAPKLLFHYYDKDFNNEADTPDNFQSRRPNTSFCFLDIRSPGLGDTAMYLCATSRGLLAGGPEETQYFGPGTRLLVL.